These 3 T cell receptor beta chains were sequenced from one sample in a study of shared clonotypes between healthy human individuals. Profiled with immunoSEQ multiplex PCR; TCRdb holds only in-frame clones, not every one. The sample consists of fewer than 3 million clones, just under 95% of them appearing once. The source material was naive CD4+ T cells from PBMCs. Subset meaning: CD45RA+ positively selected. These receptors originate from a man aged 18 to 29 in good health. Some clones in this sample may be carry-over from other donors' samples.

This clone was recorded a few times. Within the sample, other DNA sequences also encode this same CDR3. CDR3 loop: CASSPRGETQYF. The DNA for the CDR3 is TGTGCCAGCTCACCACGGGGGGAGACCCAGTACTTC. V and J are TRBV18 and TRBJ2-5; D possibly matches TRBD1 or TRBD2 (5 bases each). Trimming removed 1 base from V and 5 bases from J, with 5 bases in between. CDR3 length: 12 residues. Germline CDR1 KGHSH, CDR2 LQKENI.

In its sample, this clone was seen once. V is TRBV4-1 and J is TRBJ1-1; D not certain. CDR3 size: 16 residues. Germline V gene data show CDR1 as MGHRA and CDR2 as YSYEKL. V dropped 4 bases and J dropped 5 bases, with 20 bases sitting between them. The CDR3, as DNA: TGCGCCAGCAGCCCGCCCAGGTCTAGTGGTTTGACTGAAGCTTTCTTT. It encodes CASSPPRSSGLTEAFF.

CDR3 nucleotide sequence: TGCGCCAGCAGCCAATGGGGAAGGCGGACTGAAGCTTTCTTT. Its protein product is CASSQWGRRTEAFF. The chain has TRBV4-1 and TRBJ1-1; D call uncertain. CDR1 and CDR2 (germline): MGHRA, YSYEKL. Trimming stripped 2 bases from V and 5 bases from J, with 12 bases between. This CDR3 comprises 14 residues.